The clone carrying this T cell receptor (beta chain) came up a few times. Its target is not known. The data were taken from a study of OX40 agonist ivuxolimab in advanced cancers. Looking at the study overall: Those enrolled were roughly 85% male, with a mean age of roughly 62 years and ages from about 20 to 79. Two patients with cutaneous melanoma and one with hepatocellular carcinoma, three in total, showed partial responses. Whole-study results and caveats: With doses of 0.1 to 3.0 mg/kg, CD4+ and CD8+ blood T cells had undergone clonal expansion by week 6. Nonresponders included some who also had low normalized T-cell clonal expansion.

Here immunoSEQ multiplex PCR was the method, and the copy in TCRdb shows in-frame clones only, minus some. The repertoire holds 7,500 to 10,000 clones, with 70% as singletons. The CDR3 is 16 amino acids. Germline V gene lookup returns CDR1 SNHLY and CDR2 FYNNEI. The V end lost 3 bases, the J end lost 5 bases, and 19 bases lay between the germline ends. The sequence came from an adult with an advanced solid tumor such as melanoma, head and neck, liver or kidney cancer. Sequenced material: CD4+ or CD8+ T cells sorted from blood, taken in a trial of the OX40 agonist ivuxolimab. V gene TRBV2 combines with J gene TRBJ1-2; D might be TRBD1 (6 bases). This CDR3 reads CASSEDSSSLVYGYTF. DNA for the CDR3: TGTGCCAGCAGTGAGGACAGCTCCTCCCTTGTGTATGGCTACACCTTC.